The T cell receptor beta chain described here comes from a study of blood T cells in healthy people across ages (dated by TCRdb to the mid-2010s). As for the study more broadly: In model experiments, template switching captured roughly one uniquely barcoded TCR beta cDNA molecule for every two T cells. Using deep sequencing normalized with unique cDNA molecular identifiers, the study measured how TCR beta repertoire diversity changes with age. The donors were split into four age groups: young (average 16 years), middle-aged (39), aged (over 55) and long-lived (about 74). To avoid experimental bias, donors of different ages were randomly spread across the sequencing lanes. The study analyzed two additional independent replicas of 1 million unique cDNA reads from the same blood draw for two donors, one aged 18 to 30 and one aged 80 or older.

To prepare the library, 5' RACE was applied. The instrument was an Illumina HiSeq 2500. A second PCR of roughly 7 to 11 cycles was performed with a sample-barcoded 5' primer and a J-beta primer mix. Each TCR beta cDNA molecule received a unique molecular identifier from a template-switch 5' adaptor carrying 12 random nucleotides. At least 2.5 million CDR3-containing paired-end reads were obtained from each sample. First-strand cDNA was synthesized from all RNA with the Mint cDNA synthesis kit, primed by a TRBC-specific oligonucleotide. All cDNA was treated with uracil-DNA glycosylase and then went through a first 18-cycle PCR with the universal primers M1SS and BC2_uni_R. On the study's bioinformatics: For normalization, 1 million high-quality reads were randomly selected from each sample, with every read carrying a distinct molecular identifier. Instead of being binned into consensus sequences, reads with shared molecular identifiers were discarded. MiTCR, run with a Q25 quality threshold and the strictest error-elimination algorithm, handled CDR3 identification, clonotype clustering and error correction. A nonparametric unseen species model with Euler transformation was used to estimate lower-bound total TCR beta diversity. TCRdb itself trimmed the public reads at Q25 with fastp, ran MiXCR and retained productive beta chains. All rows with the same CDR3 protein become a single entry with the most common DNA and genes. For this entry, the V and J calls and clone size follow TCRdb and not the study's own pipeline. In all, the sample holds 1.6 million or so distinct CDR3 sequences, and 30% to 35% of those were seen once. Together, the top ten hold about 10% of the sample.

Findings and caveats that apply to the study as a whole: Bulk unsorted PBMC profiling prevented conclusive comparison of naive and antigen-experienced compartments. As age increased, observed TCR beta diversity per million T cells dropped in a roughly linear way, and a significant reduction was already evident by age roughly 40. The percentage of naive T cells measured by flow cytometry correlated strongly with observed TCR beta diversity. Compared with the aged group, the long-lived group had more naive CD4+ T cells, fewer expanded clones and increased TCR diversity, suggesting age selection. Estimates of total diversity based on one million sequenced T cells were considered lower bounds and underestimates. Because donor CMV infection status was unknown, age-related changes in expanded clonotypes were potentially confounded.

Systemically healthy Caucasian individuals from Russia, 39 in total and aged about 6 to 95 years, were included as donors. Each donor gave 8.5 to 10 milliliters of peripheral blood, collected into EDTA-treated Vacutainer tubes. Ficoll-Paque density-gradient centrifugation was used to isolate PBMCs, with at least 6.5 million per sample. Trizol reagent was used to extract total RNA from PBMCs, with at least 6 micrograms per sample. The percentages of naive CD45RAhigh/CD27high T cells were determined by flow cytometry on a PBMC aliquot from every donor. A note on this clonotype: What this receptor recognizes is not known. No qualities accompany the bases; no much larger clone lies one base away.

The CDR3, from cysteine to phenylalanine, totals 14 residues. Only the CDR3 DNA stays, 42 bases, in frame from base 1. The germline V gene encodes CDR1 MNHNS and CDR2 SASEGT. Between the V and J ends, shortened by 7 bases and 7 bases respectively, the junction contains 16 bases. The receptor was derived from a woman in her twenties or thirties in good health. The material sequenced was blood. In this chain, TRBV6-1 is recombined with TRBJ1-4; TRBD1 is a weak D gene call, 5 bases matching. For the CDR3, the sequence is CASIDTYGGEKLFF. The sequence in DNA is TGTGCCAGCATAGATACTTACGGGGGTGAAAAACTGTTTTTT.